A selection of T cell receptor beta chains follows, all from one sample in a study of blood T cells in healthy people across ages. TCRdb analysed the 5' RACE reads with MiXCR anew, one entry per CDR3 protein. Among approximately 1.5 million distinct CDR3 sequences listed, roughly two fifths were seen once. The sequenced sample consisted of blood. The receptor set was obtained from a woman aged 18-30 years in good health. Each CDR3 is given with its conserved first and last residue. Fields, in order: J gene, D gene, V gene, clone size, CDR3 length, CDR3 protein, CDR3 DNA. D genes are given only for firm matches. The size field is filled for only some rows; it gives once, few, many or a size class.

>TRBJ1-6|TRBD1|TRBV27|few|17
CASSFSAGGIYNSPLHF
TGTGCCAGCAGTTTTAGTGCAGGGGGCATATATAATTCACCCCTCCACTTT
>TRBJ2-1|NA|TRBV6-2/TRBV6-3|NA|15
CASRATGSSYNEQFF
TGTGCCAGCAGGGCCACAGGGAGCTCCTACAATGAGCAGTTCTTC
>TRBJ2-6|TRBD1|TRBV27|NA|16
CASSPQDRAGANVLTF
TGTGCCAGCAGTCCCCAGGACAGGGCGGGGGCCAACGTCCTGACTTTC
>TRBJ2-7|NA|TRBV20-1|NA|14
CSARNWDNAYEQYF
TGCAGTGCTAGAAATTGGGACAACGCCTACGAGCAGTACTTC
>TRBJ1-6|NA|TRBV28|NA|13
CAGGGPNNSPLHF
TGTGCCGGCGGGGGACCCAATAATTCACCCCTCCACTTT
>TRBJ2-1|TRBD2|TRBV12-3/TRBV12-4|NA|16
CASSQEAGGFEDEQFF
TGTGCCAGCAGTCAAGAAGCGGGGGGGTTTGAGGATGAGCAGTTCTTC
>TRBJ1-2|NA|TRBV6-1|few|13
CASRGDGAYGYTF
TGTGCCAGCAGGGGTGACGGGGCCTATGGCTACACCTTC
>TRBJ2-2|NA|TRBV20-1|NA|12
CSASPEGGELFF
TGCAGTGCTAGCCCAGAAGGCGGGGAGCTGTTTTTT
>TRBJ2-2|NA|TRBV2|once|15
CASSVARANTGELFF
TGTGCCAGCAGTGTGGCCAGGGCGAACACCGGGGAGCTGTTTTTT
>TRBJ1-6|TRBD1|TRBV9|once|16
CASSAAGQAHNSPLHF
TGTGCCAGCAGCGCCGCTGGACAGGCACATAATTCACCCCTCCACTTT
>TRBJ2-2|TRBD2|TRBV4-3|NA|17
CASSQVLRGGDTGELFF
TGCGCCAGCAGCCAAGTTTTGCGGGGGGGTGACACCGGGGAGCTGTTTTTT
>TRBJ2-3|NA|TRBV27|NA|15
CASTPGGLLSDTQYF
TGTGCCAGCACCCCCGGCGGGCTGCTTTCAGATACGCAGTATTTT
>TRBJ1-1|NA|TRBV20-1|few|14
CSARVRGTQTEAFF
TGCAGTGCTAGGGTAAGGGGGACCCAAACTGAAGCTTTCTTT
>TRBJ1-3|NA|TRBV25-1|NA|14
CASSEFLSGNTIYF
TGTGCCAGCAGTGAATTTCTCTCTGGAAACACCATATATTTT
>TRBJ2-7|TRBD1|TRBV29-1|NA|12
CSVAQGMYEQYF
TGCAGCGTTGCACAGGGGATGTACGAGCAGTACTTC
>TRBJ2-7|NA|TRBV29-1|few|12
CSVGGNDYEQYF
TGCAGCGTTGGAGGCAACGACTACGAGCAGTACTTC